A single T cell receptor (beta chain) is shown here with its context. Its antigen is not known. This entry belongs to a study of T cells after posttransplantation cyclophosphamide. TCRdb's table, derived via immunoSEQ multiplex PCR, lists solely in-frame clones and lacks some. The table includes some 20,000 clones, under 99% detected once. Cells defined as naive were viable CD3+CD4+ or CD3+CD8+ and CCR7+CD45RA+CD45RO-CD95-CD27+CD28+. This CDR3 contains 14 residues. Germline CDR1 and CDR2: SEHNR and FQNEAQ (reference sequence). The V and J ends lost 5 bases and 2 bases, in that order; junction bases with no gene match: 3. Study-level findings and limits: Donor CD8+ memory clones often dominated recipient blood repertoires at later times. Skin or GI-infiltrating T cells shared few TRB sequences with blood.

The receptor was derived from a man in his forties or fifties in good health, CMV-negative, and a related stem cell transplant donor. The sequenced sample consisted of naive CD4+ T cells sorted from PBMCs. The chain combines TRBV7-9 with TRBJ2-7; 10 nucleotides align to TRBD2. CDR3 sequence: CASSGTSATYEQYF. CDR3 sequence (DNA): TGTGCCAGCAGCGGGACTAGCGCTACCTACGAGCAGTACTTC.